This T cell receptor (beta chain) came from a study of blood T cell repertoires in COVID-19. As for the study in general: Whether acute or convalescent, the COVID-19 samples came from the United States, Italy and Spain. T cells, B-cell-depleted T cells, or PBMCs supplied cDNA or gDNA.

Authors' processing steps: Estimation of nucleated cell counts relied on the amplification of reference gene primers. Generated by immunoSEQ multiplex PCR, the TCRdb table keeps only in-frame clones and is missing some. V, J and clone size were drawn from that table, and D and trimming were deduced from the DNA. Seen here are about 140,000 clones, around nine tenths observed once, and the top ten hold about 1.6%. This CDR3 is built from 14 residues. Germline V gene sequence: CDR1 GTSNPN, CDR2 SVGIG (reference sequence). V dropped 2 bases and J dropped 7 bases, with 17 bases sitting between them. The TCR sequence derives from a woman aged 55-69 years with acute or convalescent COVID-19. The sequenced material came from peripheral blood. The chain combines TRBV30 with TRBJ1-2, with no clear D. The CDR3 DNA reads TGTGCCTGGAGTATACAAGCTCTGGGGAGTGGCTACACCTTC. Translating it yields CAWSIQALGSGYTF. Full variable domain (rest looked up from reference TRBV30 and TRBJ1-2): SQTIHQWPATLVQPVGSPLSLECTVEGTSNPNLYWYRQAAGRGLQLLFYSVGIGQISSEVPQNLSASRPQDRQFILSSKKLLLSDSGFYLCAWSIQALGSGYTFGSGTRLTVV.